A single sample is the source of the 12 T cell receptor beta chains below, sequenced in a study of beta chain features in type 1 diabetes (dated by TCRdb to the late 2010s). Results the study describes overall, beyond this receptor: In all four CD4+ subsets, TCRB CDR3 length was moderately but significantly shorter in type 1 diabetes patients.

The library was built by means of the immunoSEQ multiplex PCR assay. The entire amount of isolated RNA was reverse transcribed using the High Capacity cDNA Reverse Transcription Kit, so the sequenced TCRB transcripts were expressed ones. The source is immuneACCESS, and TCRdb retained only in-frame sequences with V and J called. Part of the clones is not carried over; for the studies checked, unresolved V genes explain less than half of this, and the remainder is unexplained. Across this sample there are over 650,000 clones, with over 12% seen only once. The top ten hold 0.035% to 0.045% of the sample. Their cognate antigens are unknown. Sequencing input: naive CD4+ T cells from blood. The sample's cell subset or site label is to be understood as: true naive CD4+ T cells. Source of these receptors: a man aged 18 to 29 with type 1 diabetes.

The chain has TRBV21-1 and TRBJ1-1; the table's D call, TRBD1, was not checked against the DNA. TRBV21-1 counts as a pseudogene. This CDR3 spans 16 amino acids. The CDR3 loop reads CASSKGSVRENTEAFF. The CDR3 coding sequence is TGTGCCAGCAGCAAAGGTTCGGTCAGGGAGAACACTGAAGCTTTCTTT.

This sequence joins TRBV30 and TRBJ2-7, with TRBD2 matching over 13 bases. The germline gives CDR1 GTSNPN, CDR2 SVGIG (reference sequence). This CDR3 is 13 amino acids long. The ends lost 8 bases at V and 4 bases at J; junction bases unmatched: 5. Written as DNA, the CDR3 is TGTGCCGGACGACTAGCGGGAGGTTACGAGCAGTACTTC. This codes for CAGRLAGGYEQYF.

The V and J genes are TRBV10-1 and TRBJ2-1, with 10 positions matching TRBD2. Germline V gene lookup returns CDR1 WNHNN and CDR2 SYGVQD (reference sequence). V shed 7 bases, J shed 4 bases, and the junction held 7 bases outside the gene matches. CDR3 length equals 15 residues. The CDR3 DNA follows: TGCGCCAGCACCACAGGACTAGCGGAATACAATGAGCAGTTCTTC. Encoded protein: CASTTGLAEYNEQFF.

The chain joins TRBV6-1 to TRBJ1-5; D unresolved. There are 14 residues in the CDR3. Germline loops: CDR1 MNHNS, CDR2 SASEGT. V lost 0 bases and J 6 bases, leaving 9 bases between the germline ends. The CDR3 is CASSEASVSQPQHF. CDR3 sequence (DNA): TGTGCCAGCAGTGAAGCGTCAGTCAGTCAGCCCCAGCATTTT.

This clone was observed a few times. At the DNA level, this CDR3 is encoded by other sequences in the same sample as well. The chain has TRBV9 and TRBJ1-5; TRBD1 is a possible D gene (5 bases). Germline CDR1 SGDLS, CDR2 YYNGEE. The CDR3 totals 15 residues. V was shortened by 0 bases and J by 2 bases, with 9 bases between the two germline ends. The CDR3 loop is CASSVGGGGNQPQHF. CDR3 nucleotides: TGTGCCAGCAGCGTAGGGGGAGGGGGCAATCAGCCCCAGCATTTT. Combining the CDR3 with reference TRBV9 and TRBJ1-5 gives the whole variable domain DSGVTQTPKHLITATGQRVTLRCSPRSGDLSVYWYQQSLDQGLQFLIQYYNGEERAKGNILERFSAQQFPDLHSELNLSSLELGDSALYFCASSVGGGGNQPQHFGDGTRLSIL.

Worth noting for this clone: The same CDR3 arises from other DNA sequences in this sample as well. The gene calls are TRBV30 and TRBJ1-5, with 10 bases that match TRBD1. Germline V gene lookup returns CDR1 GTSNPN and CDR2 SVGIG (reference sequence). This CDR3 has 13 residues. V was pared by 3 bases and J by 4 bases, with 0 bases of the junction left unmatched. The chain's CDR3 is CAWRGQGNQPQHF. The CDR3 DNA reads TGTGCCTGGAGGGGACAGGGGAATCAGCCCCAGCATTTT.

This clone was counted between two and nine times. V gene TRBV11-3 combines with J gene TRBJ2-7; TRBD2 is a possible D gene (5 bases). CDR1 is SGHNT and CDR2 is YENEEA in the germline V gene. Trimming removed 5 bases at V and 6 bases at J, with 11 bases between. This CDR3 is 12 amino acids long. The CDR3 nucleotides read TGTGCCAGCAGCCTGGGAGCCAGCGAGCAGTACTTC. Translated, it gives CASSLGASEQYF.

V and J are TRBV28 and TRBJ1-2, with TRBD1 as a possible D gene (6 bases). The CDR3 covers 16 residues. V was pared by 1 base and J by 0 bases, with 12 bases between. Germline V gene sequence: CDR1 MDHEN, CDR2 SYDVKM. DNA of the CDR3: TGTGCCAGCAGTTTATCGGGGGCCGAGGCTAACTATGGCTACACCTTC. Translation: CASSLSGAEANYGYTF.

This clone was counted a few times. This chain connects TRBV6-5 to TRBJ1-1; D not certain. V shed 2 bases and J shed 5 bases, with 18 bases lying between them. From germline, CDR1 is MNHEY and CDR2 SVGAGI. The CDR3 sequence is 16 residues long. The CDR3 DNA reads TGTGCCAGCAGTTACGCGGCTTCGGCTCTGGGGACTGAAGCTTTCTTT. It encodes CASSYAASALGTEAFF.

This clone has only a few counts. The chain has TRBV30 and TRBJ1-1, with no clear D. Germline V gives CDR1 GTSNPN, CDR2 SVGIG (reference sequence). Trimming removed 3 bases at V and 10 bases at J, with 15 bases between. The CDR3 has 12 amino acids. The CDR3 nucleotides read TGTGCCTGGAGAGGTGGTACGGTTGGAGCTTTCTTT. Protein: CAWRGGTVGAFF.

The CDR3 loop reads CASSQAPPQGAYEQYF. The CDR3 region has the DNA TGCGCCAGCAGCCAGGCGCCCCCACAGGGGGCCTACGAGCAGTACTTC. The chain has TRBV5-1 and TRBJ2-7, with 8 nucleotides matching TRBD1. Germline lookup yields CDR1 SGHRS and CDR2 YFSETQ. Trimming took 4 bases from V and 2 from J; bases not matched to a gene: 11. The CDR3 has 16 amino acids.

The rearrangement links TRBV5-1 to TRBJ2-1, with D perhaps matching TRBD2 (5 bases). The germline V gene encodes CDR1 SGHRS and CDR2 YFSETQ. The germline V and J ends were trimmed by 3 bases and 2 bases, with 12 bases remaining between them. CDR3 length equals 15 residues. This CDR3 reads CASSSGGSTYNEQFF. In DNA form, the CDR3 reads TGCGCCAGCAGCTCAGGCGGGTCCACCTACAATGAGCAGTTCTTC.